This TCR beta chain was found in a study of vaccination and CD4 T cells after COVID-19. Germline-derived CDR1 and CDR2 are WNHNN and SYGVQD (reference sequence). The CDR3 sequence is 12 residues long. Trimming left V 8 bases short and J 7 bases short, with 15 bases between. As to treatment: roughly ten-day PBMC culture with coronavirus spike peptide pools or control peptides (ViraFEST assay). Before the COVID-19 pandemic (2011-2018), CD4+ T cells were obtained from the unexposed donor. Sequencing of cultured CD4+ T cell DNA used the Oncomine TCR Beta short-read assay. Each CDR3 protein is one row after TCRdb ran MiXCR on the PCR reads. The sample has around 6,100 distinct CDR3 sequences, 37% seen once. Remarks on this clonotype: As yet, its antigen is unknown.

Sequencing was carried out using CD4+ T cells from blood, cultured in vitro. The receptor was derived from a human donor in good health. The V gene is TRBV10-1, the J gene TRBJ2-7; TRBD2 might be the D (5 bases). As DNA, the CDR3 is TGCGCCAGCGGTTTAGGACGGGGAGAGCAGTACTTC. Translation: CASGLGRGEQYF.